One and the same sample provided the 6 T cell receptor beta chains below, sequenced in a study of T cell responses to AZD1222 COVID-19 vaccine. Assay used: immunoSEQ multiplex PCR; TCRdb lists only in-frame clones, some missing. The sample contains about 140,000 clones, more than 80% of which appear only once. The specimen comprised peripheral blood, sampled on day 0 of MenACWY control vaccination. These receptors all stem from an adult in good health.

The CDR3 loop reads CASSITGPEAFF. The CDR3 nucleotides read TGTGCCAGTAGTATCACTGGGCCTGAAGCTTTCTTT. The V and J genes are TRBV19 and TRBJ1-1; no firm D call. Germline CDR1 reads LNHDA; CDR2 reads SQIVND (reference sequence). V lost 3 bases to trimming and J lost 6 bases, with 8 bases between them. The CDR3 sequence is 12 residues long.

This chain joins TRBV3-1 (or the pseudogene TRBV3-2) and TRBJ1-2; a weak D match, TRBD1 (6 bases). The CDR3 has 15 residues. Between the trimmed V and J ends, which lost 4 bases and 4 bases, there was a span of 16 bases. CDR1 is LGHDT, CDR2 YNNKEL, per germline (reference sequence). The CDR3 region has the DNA TGTGCCAGCAGCCGAGACATCGGACAGAGCTATGGCTACACCTTC. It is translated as CASSRDIGQSYGYTF.

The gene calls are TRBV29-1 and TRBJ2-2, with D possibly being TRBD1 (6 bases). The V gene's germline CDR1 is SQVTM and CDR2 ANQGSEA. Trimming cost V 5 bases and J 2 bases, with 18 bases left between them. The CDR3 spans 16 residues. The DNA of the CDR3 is TGCAGCGTTCAAATCCGAGACAGGCAAAACACCGGGGAGCTGTTTTTT. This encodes CSVQIRDRQNTGELFF.

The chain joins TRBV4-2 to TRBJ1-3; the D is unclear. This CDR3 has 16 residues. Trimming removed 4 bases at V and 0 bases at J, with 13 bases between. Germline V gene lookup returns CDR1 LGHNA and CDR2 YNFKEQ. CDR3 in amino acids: CASSPEDGSSGNTIYF. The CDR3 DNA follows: TGTGCCAGCAGCCCCGAGGATGGAAGCTCTGGAAACACCATATATTTT.

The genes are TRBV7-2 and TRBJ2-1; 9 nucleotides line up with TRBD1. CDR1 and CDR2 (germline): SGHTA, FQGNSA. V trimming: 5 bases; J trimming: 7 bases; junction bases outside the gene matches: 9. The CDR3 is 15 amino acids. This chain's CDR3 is CASSPRGQGVNEQFF. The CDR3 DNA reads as TGTGCCAGCAGCCCGCGGGGACAGGGCGTTAATGAGCAGTTCTTC.

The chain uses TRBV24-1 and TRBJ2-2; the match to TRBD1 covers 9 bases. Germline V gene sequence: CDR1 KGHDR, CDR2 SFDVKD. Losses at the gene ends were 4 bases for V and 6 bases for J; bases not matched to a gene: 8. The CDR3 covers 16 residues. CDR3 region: CATSDQGQGRSGELFF. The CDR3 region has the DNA TGTGCCACCAGTGACCAGGGACAGGGACGATCCGGGGAGCTGTTTTTT.